Listed here are 32 T cell receptor beta chains from one sample, sequenced in a study of shared T cell receptors in the human thymus. Sequencing was performed with immunoSEQ multiplex PCR; in TCRdb, only in-frame clones are kept and a portion is missing. The table records about 660,000 clones, 70% to 90% of them present only once. The data also belong to a second study, concerning human thymus T cells.

Sequenced: thymocytes. The receptors were sampled from a boy under two years old with a congenital heart defect.

The chain employs TRBV28 and TRBJ2-7, with 7 bases identical to TRBD1. Germline V gene lookup returns CDR1 MDHEN and CDR2 SYDVKM. J was trimmed by 2 bases and V by 1 base; bases with no gene match: 11. This CDR3 region has 17 residues. The CDR3 DNA is TGTGCCAGCAGTTTATACGCCCATCCCGGGACAGCCTACGAGCAGTACTTC. Protein product: CASSLYAHPGTAYEQYF.

The V and J genes are TRBV15 and TRBJ1-4; 8 bases map to TRBD1. The CDR3 has 18 amino acids. Germline CDR1 LNHNV, CDR2 YYDKDF (reference sequence). V was pared by 2 bases and J by 0 bases, with 8 bases of the junction left unmatched. Written as DNA, the CDR3 is TGTGCCACCAGCAGAAAGGACAGGGTGGGTGCAACTAATGAAAAACTGTTTTTT. Protein: CATSRKDRVGATNEKLFF.

The genes are TRBV30 and TRBJ2-1, with 8 bases that match TRBD2. The germline V gene has CDR1 GTSNPN and CDR2 SVGIG (reference sequence). Trimming removed 0 bases from V and 6 bases from J; junction bases left unmatched: 1. The CDR3 has 13 amino acids. For the CDR3, the DNA is TGTGCCTGGAGTGTTGCGGGGGGCAATGAGCAGTTCTTC. It translates to CAWSVAGGNEQFF.

The gene calls are TRBV29-1 and TRBJ2-1; weak D call: TRBD1 (5 bases). The CDR3 totals 14 residues. In germline, CDR1 is SQVTM, CDR2 ANQGSEA. Trimming took 3 bases from V and 5 from J, leaving 14 bases between them. The CDR3 sequence: CSVECRQINNEQFF. DNA of the CDR3: TGCAGCGTTGAGTGCAGACAGATAAACAATGAGCAGTTCTTC.

The chain links TRBV7-6 to TRBJ2-6, with D perhaps TRBD1 (6 bases). The CDR3 runs to 22 residues. Trimming pared 4 bases from V and 2 bases from J, leaving 30 bases between. Germline values: CDR1 SGHVS, CDR2 FNYEAQ. This CDR3 is CASSSNEGRGPTEMTGANVLTF. CDR3 sequence (DNA): TGTGCCAGCAGCTCAAATGAGGGCAGGGGCCCTACCGAAATGACTGGGGCCAACGTCCTGACTTTC.

This chain uses TRBV6-5 with TRBJ1-2; D may be TRBD1 (6 bases). This CDR3 region has 14 residues. Trimming left V 3 bases short and J 8 bases short, with 16 bases between. Germline V gene data show CDR1 as MNHEY and CDR2 as SVGAGI. The CDR3 nucleotides read TGTGCCAGCAGTTATTCCATGGCAGGGGTCGGCTACACCTTC. Amino acid sequence: CASSYSMAGVGYTF.

The chain uses TRBV28 and TRBJ1-2; 8 positions match TRBD1. The ends lost 5 bases at V and 4 bases at J; junction bases unmatched: 12. This CDR3 has 16 amino acids. Germline V gene data show CDR1 as MDHEN and CDR2 as SYDVKM. CDR3 DNA: TGTGCCAGCAGTACGGAACCGGGACAGGCGGGCTATGGCTACACCTTC. Translation gives CASSTEPGQAGYGYTF.

The rearrangement joins TRBV28 to TRBJ1-2; 7 bases agree with TRBD1. V was pared by 0 bases and J by 0 bases, with 10 bases of the junction left unmatched. Germline loops: CDR1 MDHEN, CDR2 SYDVKM. The CDR3 is 18 residues long. The CDR3 spells CASSLCIKGDRTNYGYTF. The CDR3 DNA follows: TGTGCCAGCAGTTTATGCATAAAGGGGGACAGAACTAACTATGGCTACACCTTC.

This sequence joins TRBV6-4 and TRBJ1-4; 7 bases agree with TRBD1. The ends lost 4 bases at V and 4 bases at J; junction bases unmatched: 6. CDR1 is MRHNA, CDR2 SNTAGT, per germline. The CDR3 contains 15 residues. The CDR3 spells CASSGSTGSNEKLFF. Written as DNA, the CDR3 is TGTGCCAGCAGTGGTTCGACAGGGAGTAATGAAAAACTGTTTTTT.

The genes are TRBV29-1 and TRBJ2-4; D is unresolved. This CDR3 has 14 residues. The V end was cut by 4 bases, the J end by 4 bases, with 14 bases between. The germline CDR1 and CDR2 sequences are SQVTM and ANQGSEA. The chain's CDR3 is CSVVVPEPKNIQYF. The CDR3 coding sequence is TGCAGCGTTGTTGTCCCAGAACCAAAAAACATTCAGTACTTC.

The rearrangement uses TRBV7-3 and TRBJ1-1; 10 bases line up with TRBD1. CDR1 is SGHTA, CDR2 FQGTGA, per germline. Trimming took 4 bases from V and 1 from J; bases not matched to a gene: 3. The CDR3 extends over 15 amino acids. In DNA form, the CDR3 reads TGTGCCAGCAGCTCCAGGACAGGGGGGAACACTGAAGCTTTCTTT. Amino acid sequence: CASSSRTGGNTEAFF.

The V and J genes are TRBV4-1 and TRBJ2-7; 9 bases are shared with TRBD1. In germline, CDR1 is MGHRA, CDR2 YSYEKL. Trimming cost V 4 bases and J 5 bases; bases outside gene matches: 9. This CDR3 contains 15 residues. The CDR3 DNA reads as TGCGCCAGCAGCCGGAACCGGGACAGGGACGACGAGCAGTACTTC. It encodes CASSRNRDRDDEQYF.

The J gene is TRBJ1-3, the V gene TRBV5-6; the D is unclear. V was shortened by 4 bases and J by 4 bases, with 12 bases between the two germline ends. Germline V gives CDR1 SGHDT, CDR2 YYEEEE. This CDR3 has 14 residues. The chain's CDR3 is CASSRPSVGNTIYF. The CDR3 DNA is TGTGCCAGCAGCCGTCCCTCCGTGGGAAACACCATATATTTT.

The V call is TRBV15, the J call TRBJ2-3; D possibly corresponds to TRBD2 (5 bases). V was pared by 6 bases and J by 5 bases, with 6 bases between. The CDR3 runs to 11 residues. In germline, CDR1 is LNHNV, CDR2 YYDKDF (reference sequence). The CDR3 sequence: CATRGGDTQYF. For the CDR3, the DNA is TGTGCCACCAGAGGAGGAGATACGCAGTATTTT.

This chain connects TRBV28 to TRBJ1-1; D gene uncertain. The CDR3 contains 13 residues. V was clipped by 3 bases and J by 5 bases, with 10 bases between them. The V gene's germline CDR1 is MDHEN and CDR2 SYDVKM. The DNA for the CDR3 is TGTGCCAGCAGTTTTCGGGGTTGGACTGAAGCTTTCTTT. It yields the protein CASSFRGWTEAFF. Using reference TRBV28 and TRBJ1-1 for the parts outside the CDR3, the full variable domain is DVKVTQSSRYLVKRTGEKVFLECVQDMDHENMFWYRQDPGLGLRLIYFSYDVKMKEKGDIPEGYSVSREKKERFSLILESASTNQTSMYLCASSFRGWTEAFFGQGTRLTVV.

The genes are TRBV7-2 and TRBJ1-5; TRBD1 might be the D (6 bases). Germline V gives CDR1 SGHTA, CDR2 FQGNSA. The CDR3 spans 16 residues. With 2 bases removed from V and 7 bases from J, the gap between germline ends came to 18 bases. CDR3 coding DNA: TGTGCCAGCAGCTTAACCCCGACGGGGGGCCGGCAGCCCCAGCATTTT. It codes for CASSLTPTGGRQPQHF.

The rearrangement links TRBV4-3 to TRBJ1-3; weak D call: TRBD1 (6 bases). The CDR3 is 17 residues long. Germline lookup yields CDR1 LGHNA and CDR2 YSLEER. V lost 4 bases to trimming and J lost 0 bases, with 16 bases between them. CDR3 nucleotide sequence: TGCGCCAGCAGCCCCCCCCGCAGGGGTTCCTCTGGAAACACCATATATTTT. Its translation is CASSPPRRGSSGNTIYF.

The J gene is TRBJ2-1, the V gene TRBV7-6, with 8 bases that match TRBD1. This CDR3 contains 17 residues. The V and J ends lost 8 bases and 6 bases, in that order; junction bases with no gene match: 18. Germline V CDR1 and CDR2: SGHVS, FNYEAQ. CDR3 coding DNA: TGTGCCAGCGGTACAGGGGGACCGTTTGCTGGAGGCAATGAGCAGTTCTTC. Translated: CASGTGGPFAGGNEQFF. Drawing the rest from reference TRBV7-6 and TRBJ2-1, the complete variable domain is GAGVSQSPRYKVTKRGQDVALRCDPISGHVSLYWYRQALGQGPEFLTYFNYEAQQDKSGLPNDRFSAERPEGSISTLTIQRTEQRDSAMYRCASGTGGPFAGGNEQFFGPGTRLTVL.

The chain links TRBV27 to TRBJ1-2, with 10 bases identical to TRBD1. This CDR3 has 18 amino acids. V trimming: 5 bases; J trimming: 3 bases; junction bases outside the gene matches: 15. The germline CDR1 and CDR2 sequences are MNHEY and SMNVEV (reference sequence). This CDR3 is CASSKRRDRGLLDYGYTF. In nucleotides, the CDR3 is TGTGCCAGCAGTAAACGCCGGGACAGGGGCTTATTGGACTATGGCTACACCTTC.

V is TRBV7-2 and J is TRBJ2-7, with D maybe TRBD2 (5 bases). The V end was cut by 5 bases, the J end by 4 bases, with 12 bases between. Germline CDR1 SGHTA, CDR2 FQGNSA. This CDR3 is built from 13 residues. The CDR3 DNA reads as TGTGCCAGCAGCCCAGCCCGGAGGTACGAGCAGTACTTC. Its translation is CASSPARRYEQYF.

The J gene is TRBJ2-7, the V gene TRBV28, with 10 bases matching TRBD2. Germline CDR1 and CDR2: MDHEN and SYDVKM. Trimming cost V 6 bases and J 7 bases; bases outside gene matches: 9. The CDR3 loop spans 14 amino acids. The chain's CDR3 is CASSLLAGSREQYF. As DNA, the CDR3 is TGTGCCAGCAGCTTACTAGCGGGGTCTAGGGAGCAGTACTTC. The full variable domain, with the rest looked up from reference TRBV28 and TRBJ2-7, is DVKVTQSSRYLVKRTGEKVFLECVQDMDHENMFWYRQDPGLGLRLIYFSYDVKMKEKGDIPEGYSVSREKKERFSLILESASTNQTSMYLCASSLLAGSREQYFGPGTRLTVT.

The chain links TRBV28 to TRBJ1-1, with 11 bases aligning to TRBD1. V trimming: 5 bases; J trimming: 4 bases; junction bases outside the gene matches: 12. In germline, CDR1 is MDHEN, CDR2 SYDVKM. The CDR3 runs to 17 residues. The CDR3 region is CASSHSDRGLGGTEAFF. CDR3 nucleotide sequence: TGTGCCAGCAGTCACTCGGACAGGGGGCTTGGAGGCACTGAAGCTTTCTTT.

This clone was detected only once. This chain links TRBV7-4 with TRBJ1-6, with D tentatively TRBD1 (5 bases). This CDR3 region has 16 residues. Trimming took 2 bases from V and 5 from J, leaving 13 bases between them. Germline-derived CDR1 and CDR2 are SGHVT and SQSDAQ. CDR3 region: CASSLIRPGDNSPLHF. The CDR3 DNA reads as TGTGCCAGCAGCTTAATCAGGCCGGGGGATAATTCACCCCTCCACTTT. Full variable domain (missing parts from reference TRBV7-4 and TRBJ1-6): GAGVSQSPRYKVAKRGRDVALRCDSISGHVTLYWYRQTLGQGSEVLTYSQSDAQRDKSGRPSGRFSAERPERSVSTLKIQRTEQGDSAVYLCASSLIRPGDNSPLHFGNGTRLTVT.

This chain links TRBV7-9 with TRBJ1-4; D possibly corresponds to TRBD1 (5 bases). Germline assignment: CDR1 SEHNR and CDR2 FQNEAQ (reference sequence). CDR3 length equals 14 residues. V was shortened by 5 bases and J by 8 bases, with 15 bases between the two germline ends. This CDR3 reads CASSGGDSPEKLFF. For the CDR3, the DNA is TGTGCCAGCAGCGGGGGGGATAGTCCAGAAAAACTGTTTTTT. The variable domain in full, completed from reference TRBV7-9 and TRBJ1-4, reads DTGVSQNPRHKITKRGQNVTFRCDPISEHNRLYWYRQTLGQGPEFLTYFQNEAQLEKSRLLSDRFSAERPKGSFSTLEIQRTEQGDSAMYLCASSGGDSPEKLFFGSGTQLSVL.

The V call is TRBV4-1, the J call TRBJ2-3; 7 bases are a match to TRBD2. V lost 0 bases to trimming and J lost 7 bases; unmatched junction nucleotides: 7. There are 15 residues in the CDR3. Germline CDR1 and CDR2: MGHRA and YSYEKL. The CDR3 is CASSQEGGRIYTQYF. CDR3 nucleotide sequence: TGCGCCAGCAGCCAAGAGGGCGGGAGAATATATACGCAGTATTTT.

Of note for this clone: Sequence at one end of the junction differs from germline and may be a read error. This chain connects TRBV9 to TRBJ2-3, with D possibly matching TRBD2 (6 bases). Germline V CDR1 and CDR2: SGDLS, YYNGEE. This CDR3 has 13 amino acids. CDR3: CASSVGVAAPRDF. For the CDR3, the DNA is TGTGCCAGCAGCGTAGGAGTAGCGGCCCCGCGGGATTTT.

The rearrangement links TRBV19 to TRBJ1-2, with D uncertain. Germline CDR1 is LNHDA and CDR2 is SQIVND (reference sequence). Trimming shortened V by 1 base and J by 0 bases, and 9 bases separated the two germline ends. The CDR3 length is 15 residues. CDR3 loop: CASSIVGRTNYGYTF. In DNA, the CDR3 is TGTGCCAGTAGTATAGTGGGGAGGACTAACTATGGCTACACCTTC.

The V and J genes are TRBV5-1 and TRBJ2-1; 7 bases map to TRBD1. CDR1 is SGHRS and CDR2 is YFSETQ in the germline V gene. This CDR3 comprises 17 residues. For the CDR3, the DNA is TGCGATGGTATTCTCTTGGGCAGATCCGACAGGGAAGGTGAGCAGTTCTTC. Translated: CDGILLGRSDREGEQFF.

CDR3 sequence reads: CASAGGVDQPQHF. The CDR3 nucleotides read TGTGCCAGTGCCGGAGGGGTGGATCAGCCCCAGCATTTT. The rearrangement links TRBV6-1 to TRBJ1-5, with a possible D match to TRBD1 (5 bases). The CDR3 runs to 13 residues. V lost 9 bases and J lost 5, with 14 bases in between. Germline CDR1 is MNHNS and CDR2 is SASEGT.

The genes are TRBV4-3 and TRBJ2-5, with 10 bases fitting TRBD2. From germline, CDR1 is LGHNA and CDR2 YSLEER. The CDR3 runs 16 residues. The trim removed 2 bases at V and 2 bases at J, leaving 5 bases unmatched. DNA for the CDR3: TGCGCCAGCAGCCAAAGGGGACTAGCGCGTCAAGAGACCCAGTACTTC. Translating gives CASSQRGLARQETQYF.

The chain joins TRBV5-1 to TRBJ2-1; TRBD1 matches 7 bases. V trimming: 3 bases; J trimming: 4 bases; junction bases outside the gene matches: 13. CDR3 size: 17 residues. Germline V gene data show CDR1 as SGHRS and CDR2 as YFSETQ. The CDR3 DNA reads TGCGCCAGCAGCTGGCCCCCCGGACAGGTCCAGTACAATGAGCAGTTCTTC. Its protein product is CASSWPPGQVQYNEQFF.

The chain carries TRBV13 and TRBJ2-7, with D perhaps matching TRBD2 (5 bases). The DNA matches TRBJ2-1 better at its end, which makes the J call doubtful. CDR1 and CDR2 (germline): PRHDT, FYEKMQ (reference sequence). The CDR3 is 15 residues long. The DNA of the CDR3 is TGTGCCAGCAGCCCCGGACTTCTGAGCGACAATGAGCAGTTCTTC. It codes for CASSPGLLSDNEQFF.